This TCR beta chain originates from a study of blood T cell repertoires in COVID-19. Study-level background: Acute and convalescent COVID-19 specimens originated in the United States, Italy and Spain. PBMCs, B-cell-depleted T cells, or T cells provided the cDNA or gDNA that made up the material.

In the original analysis: The authors estimated nucleated cell counts from reference gene primer amplification. Clones were sequenced by immunoSEQ multiplex PCR, and TCRdb holds only the in-frame ones, with some missing. V and J calls and clone size follow that table, whereas D and trimming were derived from the DNA. Seen here are around 120,000 clones, more than 75% observed once, and the top ten hold over 1.5%. The V and J ends lost 10 bases and 5 bases, in that order; junction bases with no gene match: 6. The CDR3 loop spans 14 amino acids. Looked up from germline, CDR1 is LGHDT and CDR2 is YNNKEL (reference sequence).

What was sequenced was peripheral blood. V gene TRBV3-1 (or the pseudogene TRBV3-2) combines with J gene TRBJ2-5, with TRBD2 identical over 14 bases. The clonotype comes from a human donor in a cohort sampled during active COVID-19. The CDR3 reads CATMGLAGAETQYF. The CDR3 DNA reads as TGTGCCACCATGGGACTAGCGGGAGCGGAGACCCAGTACTTC.